These 10 T cell receptor beta chains share one sample of origin, sequenced in a study of vaccination and CD4 T cells after COVID-19. Their recognized antigens are unknown. The treatment is: roughly nine-day PBMC culture with coronavirus spike peptide pools or control peptides (ViraFEST assay). Sequenced with the Oncomine TCR Beta short-read assay was DNA taken from cultured CD4+ T cells. TCRdb reprocessed the PCR reads via MiXCR and lists one record per CDR3 protein. The sample yields around 15,000 distinct CDR3 sequences, about 55% seen once. The sequencing input was CD4+ T cells from blood, cultured in vitro. Source of these receptors: a human donor who had recovered from COVID-19.

CDR3 region: CASSMEGTQYF. Here the CDR3 DNA reads TGTGCCAGCAGCATGGAGGGCACCCAGTACTTC. This chain connects TRBV5-5 to TRBJ2-5; TRBD2 is a possible D gene (6 bases). Germline loops: CDR1 SGHKS, CDR2 YYEKEE (reference sequence). V lost 4 bases, J lost 8 bases, and 9 bases lay in between. The length of the CDR3 is 11 residues. The variable domain in full, completed from reference TRBV5-5 and TRBJ2-5, reads DAGVTQSPTHLIKTRGQQVTLRCSPISGHKSVSWYQQVLGQGPQFIFQYYEKEERGRGNFPDRFSARQFPNYSSELNVNALLLGDSALYLCASSMEGTQYFGPGTRLLVL.

The chain uses TRBV6-5 and TRBJ2-1; 7 bases line up with TRBD1. The length of the CDR3 is 14 residues. In germline, CDR1 is MNHEY, CDR2 SVGAGI. Trimming at V came to 2 bases and at J to 6 bases, leaving 4 bases not matched to a gene. CDR3 sequence: CASSYLGQSNEQFF. In DNA, the CDR3 is TGTGCCAGCAGTTACCTGGGACAGTCCAATGAGCAGTTCTTC.

This clonotype was counted a single time. The V call is TRBV19, the J call TRBJ1-1; D not resolved. V shed 6 bases and J shed 5 bases, with 13 bases lying between them. The CDR3 is 13 amino acids. In germline, CDR1 is LNHDA, CDR2 SQIVND (reference sequence). The CDR3 coding sequence is TGTGCCAGTAGAAAGGCGACGGGGACTGAAGCTTTCTTT. Its protein is CASRKATGTEAFF.

This rearrangement joins TRBV2 to TRBJ2-5, with 8 positions matching TRBD1. In germline, CDR1 is SNHLY, CDR2 FYNNEI. J was trimmed by 1 base and V by 7 bases; bases with no gene match: 8. The CDR3 runs 15 residues. The CDR3 DNA sequence: TGTGCCAGCAACGGACGGACAGGGCCCCAAGAGACCCAGTACTTC. Its protein product is CASNGRTGPQETQYF.

The sample holds a few counts of this clonotype. The chain uses TRBV20-1 and TRBJ1-2; 9 bases map to TRBD1. The CDR3 covers 13 residues. Germline V gene lookup returns CDR1 DFQATT and CDR2 SNEGSKA (reference sequence). CDR3 sequence: CSAADRGPYGYTF. The CDR3 DNA reads as TGCAGCGCAGCGGACAGGGGTCCCTATGGCTACACCTTC.

This clonotype was counted only a few times. The V and J genes are TRBV2 and TRBJ1-2; 8 positions match TRBD1. Germline V CDR1 and CDR2: SNHLY, FYNNEI. With 6 bases clipped from V and 3 bases from J, the junction kept 6 bases outside the gene matches. This CDR3 has 14 amino acids. Here the CDR3 reads CASSPRTGHYGYTF. The CDR3 coding sequence is TGTGCCAGCAGCCCTAGGACAGGGCACTATGGCTACACCTTC.

In its sample, this clonotype was seen a few times. The V call is TRBV7-9, the J call TRBJ1-2; TRBD1 might be the D (6 bases). Germline V lookup: CDR1 SEHNR, CDR2 FQNEAQ (reference sequence). The CDR3 is 13 amino acids. The V gene lost 5 bases and the J gene lost 4 bases, with 11 bases spanning the gap. The CDR3 region has the DNA TGTGCCAGCAGCACCGGACAGCCCTATGGCTACACCTTC. Its translation: CASSTGQPYGYTF.

The chain links TRBV6-5 to TRBJ2-7; 8 bases are a match to TRBD1. Germline lookup yields CDR1 MNHEY and CDR2 SVGAGI. With V trimmed by 2 bases and J by 2 bases, 5 bases remained unmatched. This CDR3 has 15 residues. The CDR3 region is CASSYDRGFPYEQYF. The CDR3 bases are TGTGCCAGCAGTTACGACAGGGGCTTCCCCTACGAGCAGTACTTC.

This clonotype has only a few counts. The gene calls are TRBV20-1 and TRBJ1-6, with 9 bases aligning to TRBD1. The CDR3 totals 13 residues. Germline V CDR1 and CDR2: DFQATT, SNEGSKA (reference sequence). V dropped 5 bases and J dropped 8; count of bases not matched to a gene: 4. CDR3 nucleotides: TGCAGTGCTTGGACAGGGGTAGATTCACCCCTCCACTTT. Translating gives CSAWTGVDSPLHF.

This clonotype was recorded a few times. V gene TRBV27 combines with J gene TRBJ1-4; tentatively, D is TRBD1 (6 bases). The CDR3 runs 15 residues. V was shortened by 6 bases and J by 8 bases, with 19 bases between the two germline ends. Germline CDR1 MNHEY, CDR2 SMNVEV (reference sequence). The CDR3 sequence is CASSGQGTAEEKLFF. Here the CDR3 DNA reads TGTGCCAGCAGCGGGCAGGGGACGGCCGAAGAAAAACTGTTTTTT.